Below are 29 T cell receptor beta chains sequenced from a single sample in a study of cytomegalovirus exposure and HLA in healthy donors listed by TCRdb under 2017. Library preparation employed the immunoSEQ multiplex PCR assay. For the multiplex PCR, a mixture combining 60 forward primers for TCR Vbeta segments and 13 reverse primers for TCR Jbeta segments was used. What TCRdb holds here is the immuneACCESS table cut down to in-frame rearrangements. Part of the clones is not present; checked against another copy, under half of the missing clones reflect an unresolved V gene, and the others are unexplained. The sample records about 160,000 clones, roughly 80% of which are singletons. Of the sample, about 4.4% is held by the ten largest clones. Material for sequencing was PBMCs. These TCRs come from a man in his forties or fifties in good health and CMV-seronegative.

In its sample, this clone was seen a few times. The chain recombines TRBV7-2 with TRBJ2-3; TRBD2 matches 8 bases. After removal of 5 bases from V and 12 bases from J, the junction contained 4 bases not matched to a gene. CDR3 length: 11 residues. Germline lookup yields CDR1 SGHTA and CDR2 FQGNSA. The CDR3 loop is CASSPGGPQYF. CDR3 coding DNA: TGTGCCAGCAGCCCGGGGGGGCCCCAGTATTTT. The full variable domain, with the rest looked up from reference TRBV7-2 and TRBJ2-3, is GAGVSQSPSNKVTEKGKDVELRCDPISGHTALYWYRQSLGQGLEFLIYFQGNSAPDKSGLPSDRFSAERTGGSVSTLTIQRTQQEDSAVYLCASSPGGPQYFGPGTRLTVL.

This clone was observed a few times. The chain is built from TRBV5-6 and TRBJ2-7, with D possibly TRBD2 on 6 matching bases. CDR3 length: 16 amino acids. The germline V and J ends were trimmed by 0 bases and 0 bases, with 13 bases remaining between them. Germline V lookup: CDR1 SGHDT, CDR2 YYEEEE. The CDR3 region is CASSLAGSGLSYEQYF. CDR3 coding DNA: TGTGCCAGCAGCTTGGCGGGCAGCGGGCTCTCCTACGAGCAGTACTTC.

The CDR3 nucleotides read TGTGCCTGGAGTTCTGAGCTAACGACCTACAATGAGCAGTTCTTC. Its translation: CAWSSELTTYNEQFF. This chain joins TRBV30 and TRBJ2-1; D call uncertain. Trimming removed 2 bases from V and 2 bases from J, with 13 bases in between. CDR1 and CDR2 from the germline V gene are GTSNPN and SVGIG (reference sequence). The CDR3 spans 15 residues.

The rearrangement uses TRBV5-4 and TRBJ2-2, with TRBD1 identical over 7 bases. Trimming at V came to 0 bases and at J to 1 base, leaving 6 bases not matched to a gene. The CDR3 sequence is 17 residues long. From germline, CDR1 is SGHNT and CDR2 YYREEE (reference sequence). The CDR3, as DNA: TGTGCCAGCAGCTTGGGTAACAGGGGCCTGAACACCGGGGAGCTGTTTTTT. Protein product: CASSLGNRGLNTGELFF. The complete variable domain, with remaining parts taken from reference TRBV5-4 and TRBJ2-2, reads ETGVTQSPTHLIKTRGQQVTLRCSSQSGHNTVSWYQQALGQGPQFIFQYYREEENGRGNFPPRFSGLQFPNYSSELNVNALELDDSALYLCASSLGNRGLNTGELFFGEGSRLTVL.

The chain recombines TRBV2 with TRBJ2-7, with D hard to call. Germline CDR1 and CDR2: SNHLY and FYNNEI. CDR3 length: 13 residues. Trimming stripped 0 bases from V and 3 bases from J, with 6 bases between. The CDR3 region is CASSEAGHYEQYF. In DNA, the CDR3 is TGTGCCAGCAGTGAAGCTGGCCACTACGAGCAGTACTTC.

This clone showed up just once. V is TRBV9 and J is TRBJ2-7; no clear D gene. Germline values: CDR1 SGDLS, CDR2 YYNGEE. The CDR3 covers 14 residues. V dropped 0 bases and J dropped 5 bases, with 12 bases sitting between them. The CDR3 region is CASSVETPWDEQYF. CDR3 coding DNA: TGTGCCAGCAGCGTAGAGACACCGTGGGACGAGCAGTACTTC.

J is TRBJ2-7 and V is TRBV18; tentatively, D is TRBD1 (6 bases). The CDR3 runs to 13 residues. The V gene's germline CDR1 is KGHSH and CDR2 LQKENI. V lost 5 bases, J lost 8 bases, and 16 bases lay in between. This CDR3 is CASSIEQGRQQYF. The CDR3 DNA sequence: TGTGCCAGCTCAATAGAACAGGGAAGGCAGCAGTACTTC.

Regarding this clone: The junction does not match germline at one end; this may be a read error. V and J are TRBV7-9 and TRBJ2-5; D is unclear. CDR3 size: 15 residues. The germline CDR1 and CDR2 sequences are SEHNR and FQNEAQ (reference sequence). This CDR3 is CSSSLGLGGQETQYF. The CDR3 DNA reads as TGTTCCAGCAGCTTAGGGCTAGGCGGACAAGAGACCCAGTACTTC. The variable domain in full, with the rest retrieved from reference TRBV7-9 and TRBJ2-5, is DTGVSQNPRHKITKRGQNVTFRCDPISEHNRLYWYRQTLGQGPEFLTYFQNEAQLEKSRLLSDRFSAERPKGSFSTLEIQRTEQGDSAMYLCSSSLGLGGQETQYFGPGTRLLVL.

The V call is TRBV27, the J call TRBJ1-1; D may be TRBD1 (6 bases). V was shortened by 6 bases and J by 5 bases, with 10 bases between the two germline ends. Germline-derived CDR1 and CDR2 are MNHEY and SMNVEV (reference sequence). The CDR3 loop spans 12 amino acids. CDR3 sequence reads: CASRTGQTEAFF. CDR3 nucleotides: TGTGCCAGCAGAACCGGACAGACTGAAGCTTTCTTT.

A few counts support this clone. The DNA for the CDR3 is TGTGCCAGCAGTTTGTCCGGGAGCTCGAATTCACCCCTCCACTTT. It is translated as CASSLSGSSNSPLHF. The chain recombines TRBV28 with TRBJ1-6; D gene uncertain. Trimming shortened V by 3 bases and J by 7 bases, and 13 bases separated the two germline ends. The CDR3 contains 15 residues. CDR1 is MDHEN and CDR2 is SYDVKM in the germline V gene.

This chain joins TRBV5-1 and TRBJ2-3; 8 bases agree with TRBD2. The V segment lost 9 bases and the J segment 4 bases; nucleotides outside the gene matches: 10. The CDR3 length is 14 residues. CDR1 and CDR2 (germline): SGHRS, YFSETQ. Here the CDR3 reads CATQDGGAADTQYF. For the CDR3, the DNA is TGCGCCACCCAGGACGGGGGGGCCGCAGATACGCAGTATTTT.

The CDR3 nucleotides read TGTGCCAGCTCACCCGCGAGAATGGCGGGGACCTATGGCTACACCTTC. Residues: CASSPARMAGTYGYTF. V is TRBV18 and J is TRBJ1-2; maybe TRBD1 (5 bases). This CDR3 comprises 16 residues. The germline gives CDR1 KGHSH, CDR2 LQKENI. Deletions cut 3 bases from V and 4 bases from J, with 18 bases between. Based on the CDR3 plus reference TRBV18 and TRBJ1-2, the full variable domain is NAGVMQNPRHLVRRRGQEARLRCSPMKGHSHVYWYRQLPEEGLKFMVYLQKENIIDESGMPKERFSAEFPKEGPSILRIQQVVRGDSAAYFCASSPARMAGTYGYTFGSGTRLTVV.

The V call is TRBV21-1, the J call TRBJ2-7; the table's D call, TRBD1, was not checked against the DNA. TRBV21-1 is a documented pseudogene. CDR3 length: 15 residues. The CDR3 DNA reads TGTGCCAGCGTAAAGGCGGGACAGGGGGCCCACGAGCAGTACTTC. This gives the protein CASVKAGQGAHEQYF.

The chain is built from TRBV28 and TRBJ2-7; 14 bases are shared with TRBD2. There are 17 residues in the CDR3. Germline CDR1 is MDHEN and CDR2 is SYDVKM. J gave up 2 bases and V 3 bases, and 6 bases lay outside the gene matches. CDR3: CASSFQRTSGGTYEQYF. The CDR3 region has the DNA TGTGCCAGCAGTTTCCAACGGACTAGCGGGGGGACCTACGAGCAGTACTTC.

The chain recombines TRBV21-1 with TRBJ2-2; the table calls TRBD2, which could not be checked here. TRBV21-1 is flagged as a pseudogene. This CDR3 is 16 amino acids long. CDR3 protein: CASSKIRRGRPGELFF. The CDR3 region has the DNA TGTGCCAGCAGCAAAATCCGGCGGGGGAGGCCCGGGGAGCTGTTTTTT.

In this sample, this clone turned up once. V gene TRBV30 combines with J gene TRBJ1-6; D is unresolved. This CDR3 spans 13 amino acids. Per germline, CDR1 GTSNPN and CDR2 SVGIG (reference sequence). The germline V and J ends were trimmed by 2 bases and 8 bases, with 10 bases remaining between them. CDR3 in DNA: TGTGCCTGGAGTTTATTTAATTATTCACCCCTCCACTTT. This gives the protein CAWSLFNYSPLHF.

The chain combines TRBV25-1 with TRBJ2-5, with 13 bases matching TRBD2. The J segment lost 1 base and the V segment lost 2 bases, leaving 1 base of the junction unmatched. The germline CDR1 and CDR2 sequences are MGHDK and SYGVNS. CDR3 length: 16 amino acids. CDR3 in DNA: TGTGCCAGCAGTGAAGGACTAGCGGGGGCCCAAGAGACCCAGTACTTC. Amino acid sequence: CASSEGLAGAQETQYF.

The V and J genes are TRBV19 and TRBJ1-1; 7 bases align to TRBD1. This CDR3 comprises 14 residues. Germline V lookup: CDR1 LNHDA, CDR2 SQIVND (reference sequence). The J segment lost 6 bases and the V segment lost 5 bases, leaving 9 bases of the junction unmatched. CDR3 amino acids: CASSRTGRTSEAFF. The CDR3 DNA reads TGTGCCAGTAGTCGGACAGGCCGAACTTCTGAAGCTTTCTTT.

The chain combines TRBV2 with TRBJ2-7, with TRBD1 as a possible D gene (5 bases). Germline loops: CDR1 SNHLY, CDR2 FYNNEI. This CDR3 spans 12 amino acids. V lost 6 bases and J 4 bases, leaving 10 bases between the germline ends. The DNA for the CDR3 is TGTGCCAGCAGCCGGACATCATACGAGCAGTACTTC. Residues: CASSRTSYEQYF.

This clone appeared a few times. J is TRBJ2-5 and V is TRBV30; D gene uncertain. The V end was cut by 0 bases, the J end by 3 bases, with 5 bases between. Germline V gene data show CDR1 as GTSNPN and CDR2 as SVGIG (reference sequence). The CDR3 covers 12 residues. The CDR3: CAWSVEEETQYF. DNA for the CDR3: TGTGCCTGGAGTGTAGAGGAAGAGACCCAGTACTTC.

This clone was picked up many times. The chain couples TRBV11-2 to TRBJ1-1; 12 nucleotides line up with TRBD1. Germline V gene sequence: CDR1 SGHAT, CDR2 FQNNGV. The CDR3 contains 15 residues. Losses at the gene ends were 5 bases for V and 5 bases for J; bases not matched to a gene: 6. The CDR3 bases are TGTGCCAGCAGCGGGGGACAGGGGGCAAGGACTGAAGCTTTCTTT. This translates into CASSGGQGARTEAFF. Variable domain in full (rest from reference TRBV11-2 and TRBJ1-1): EAGVAQSPRYKIIEKRQSVAFWCNPISGHATLYWYQQILGQGPKLLIQFQNNGVVDDSQLPKDRFSAERLKGVDSTLKIQPAKLEDSAVYLCASSGGQGARTEAFFGQGTRLTVV.

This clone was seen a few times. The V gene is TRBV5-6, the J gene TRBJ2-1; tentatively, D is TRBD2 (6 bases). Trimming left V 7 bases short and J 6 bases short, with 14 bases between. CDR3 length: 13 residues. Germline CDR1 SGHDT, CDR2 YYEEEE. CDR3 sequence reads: CASHVGGLNEQFF. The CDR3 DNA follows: TGTGCCAGCCACGTCGGGGGTCTCAATGAGCAGTTCTTC.

This CDR3 is CASNPGGPGNTIYF. The DNA for the CDR3 is TGTGCCAGCAATCCGGGGGGCCCTGGAAACACCATATATTTT. This chain links TRBV2 with TRBJ1-3, with D possibly TRBD1 on 6 matching bases. In germline, CDR1 is SNHLY, CDR2 FYNNEI. V lost 7 bases, J lost 2 bases, and 12 bases lay in between. There are 14 residues in the CDR3.

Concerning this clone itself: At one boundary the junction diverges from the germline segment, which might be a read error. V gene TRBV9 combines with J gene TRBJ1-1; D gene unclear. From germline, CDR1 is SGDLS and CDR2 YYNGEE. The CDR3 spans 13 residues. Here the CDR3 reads CASSVDGIGQASF. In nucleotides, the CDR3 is TGTGCCAGCAGCGTAGACGGCATTGGGCAGGCCTCCTTT.

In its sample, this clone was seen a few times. CDR3 protein: CASSFSGTGSSGELFF. The CDR3 region has the DNA TGCGCCAGCAGCTTCTCCGGGACAGGGTCGTCCGGGGAGCTGTTTTTT. The chain uses TRBV5-1 and TRBJ2-2; 9 nucleotides match TRBD1. This CDR3 spans 16 amino acids. Germline V gene lookup returns CDR1 SGHRS and CDR2 YFSETQ. V shed 2 bases and J 6 bases; nucleotides not matched to a gene: 8.

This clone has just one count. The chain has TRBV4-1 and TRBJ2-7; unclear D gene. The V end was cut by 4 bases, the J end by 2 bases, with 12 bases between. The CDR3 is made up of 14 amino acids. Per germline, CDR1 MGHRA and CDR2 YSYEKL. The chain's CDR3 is CASSPGNLPYEQYF. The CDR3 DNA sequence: TGCGCCAGCAGCCCAGGCAACCTCCCCTACGAGCAGTACTTC.

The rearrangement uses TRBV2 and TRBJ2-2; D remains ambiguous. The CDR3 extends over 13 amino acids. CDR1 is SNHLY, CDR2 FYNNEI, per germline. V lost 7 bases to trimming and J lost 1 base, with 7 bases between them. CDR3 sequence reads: CASTPGNTGELFF. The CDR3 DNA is TGTGCCAGCACGCCAGGGAACACCGGGGAGCTGTTTTTT.

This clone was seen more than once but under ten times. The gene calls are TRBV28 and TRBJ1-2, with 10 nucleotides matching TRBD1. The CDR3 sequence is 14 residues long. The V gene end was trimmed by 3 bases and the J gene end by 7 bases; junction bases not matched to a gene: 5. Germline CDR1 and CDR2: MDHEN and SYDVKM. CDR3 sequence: CASSFDRGPGGYTF. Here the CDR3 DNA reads TGTGCCAGCAGTTTTGACAGGGGGCCGGGTGGCTACACCTTC.

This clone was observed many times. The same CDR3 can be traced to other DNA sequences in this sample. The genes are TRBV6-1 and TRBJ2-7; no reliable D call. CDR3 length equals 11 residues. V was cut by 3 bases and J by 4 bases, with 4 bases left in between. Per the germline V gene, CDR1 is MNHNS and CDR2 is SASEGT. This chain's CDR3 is CASSERYEQYF. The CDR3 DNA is TGTGCCAGCAGTGAGCGGTACGAGCAGTACTTC.